This T cell receptor (beta chain) appears in the sequencing data of a study of blood T cell repertoires in COVID-19. Only in-frame clones appear in the TCRdb table, and some are missing; sequencing was by immunoSEQ multiplex PCR. The data contain some 270,000 clones, about 87% of them singletons. V lost 5 bases and J lost 9, with 11 bases in between. CDR1 is MGHDK, CDR2 SYGVNS, per germline. The CDR3 extends over 12 amino acids. Participant-given clinical history determined each cohort assignment. This sequence originates from a woman in her 30s with acute COVID-19. Sequencing input: PBMCs or T cells enriched from blood (not recorded which). The J gene is TRBJ1-5, the V gene TRBV25-1; no firm D call. The CDR3 loop reads CASSPPSGPQHF. The CDR3, as DNA: TGTGCCAGCAGTCCCCCGAGCGGGCCCCAGCATTTT.